This passage covers 27 T cell receptor beta chains from one sample sequenced in a study of blood T cell repertoires in COVID-19. Clones were read by immunoSEQ multiplex PCR, and TCRdb kept only the in-frame ones, dropping some. The profile shows roughly 320,000 clones, around nine tenths of them singletons. The source material was peripheral blood. Source of these receptors: a woman in her 30s with COVID-19, enrolled during active disease.

The rearrangement links TRBV27 to TRBJ2-3; perhaps TRBD1 as D (5 bases). CDR3 length equals 15 residues. The germline V gene has CDR1 MNHEY and CDR2 SMNVEV (reference sequence). Trimming took off 5 bases at V and 0 bases at J, with 12 bases between the two ends. The CDR3 DNA sequence: TGTGCCAGCAGTCCCCTCCGACAGAGCACAGATACGCAGTATTTT. Translated: CASSPLRQSTDTQYF.

CDR3 bases: TGCGCCAGCAGCCAAGTTCCAGCGGAGGGAAATCAGCCCCAGCATTTT. As protein: CASSQVPAEGNQPQHF. The V call is TRBV4-1, the J call TRBJ1-5; D ambiguous. V shed 1 base and J shed 4 bases, with 14 bases lying between them. Germline V CDR1 and CDR2: MGHRA, YSYEKL. The CDR3 length is 16 residues.

This clone was observed a few times. The rearrangement links TRBV28 to TRBJ2-7; 7 positions agree with TRBD1. The CDR3 is 14 residues long. CDR1 is MDHEN and CDR2 is SYDVKM in the germline V gene. Trimming cost V 4 bases and J 6 bases; bases outside gene matches: 9. The CDR3 bases are TGTGCCAGCAGTTCGAACGTACAGGGGTTCGAGCAGTACGTC. This gives the protein CASSSNVQGFEQYV.

The chain joins TRBV5-5 to TRBJ1-6; D is possibly TRBD1 (6 bases). This CDR3 contains 13 residues. V dropped 4 bases and J dropped 9 bases, with 11 bases sitting between them. In germline, CDR1 is SGHKS, CDR2 YYEKEE (reference sequence). The CDR3 loop is CASSRTVGSPLHF. The CDR3 nucleotides are TGTGCCAGCAGCCGGACAGTAGGTTCACCCCTCCACTTT.

The V call is TRBV5-5, the J call TRBJ2-7, with 7 nucleotides matching TRBD1. The CDR3 loop spans 14 amino acids. After removal of 0 bases from V and 5 bases from J, the junction contained 5 bases not matched to a gene. Germline V gene sequence: CDR1 SGHKS, CDR2 YYEKEE (reference sequence). CDR3 amino acids: CASSLVPGGNEQYF. The CDR3 DNA reads TGTGCCAGCAGCTTGGTACCAGGGGGTAACGAGCAGTACTTC.

V is TRBV3-1 (or the pseudogene TRBV3-2) and J is TRBJ2-1; 12 bases map to TRBD2. J was trimmed by 9 bases and V by 4 bases; bases with no gene match: 10. The germline gives CDR1 LGHDT, CDR2 YNNKEL (reference sequence). CDR3 length: 16 amino acids. CDR3 DNA: TGTGCCAGCAGCCTCTGGACTAGCGGGGCCCCTCGTGAGCAGTTCTTC. Its protein product is CASSLWTSGAPREQFF.

This rearrangement joins TRBV5-1 to TRBJ1-1, with TRBD1 as a possible D gene (6 bases). The V end lost 5 bases, the J end lost 1 base, and 9 bases lay between the germline ends. CDR3 length: 13 residues. CDR1 is SGHRS and CDR2 is YFSETQ in the germline V gene. The CDR3, as DNA: TGCGCCAGCAGGACGACAGGGAACACTGAAGCTTTCTTT. Its translation is CASRTTGNTEAFF.

CDR3 sequence (DNA): TGTGCCAGCAGTGAAGTATTAATCTGGCAGTATTTT. As protein: CASSEVLIWQYF. The chain uses TRBV2 and TRBJ2-3; D not resolved. From germline, CDR1 is SNHLY and CDR2 FYNNEI. The length of the CDR3 is 12 residues. Trimming left V 1 base short and J 11 bases short, with 10 bases between.

In nucleotides, the CDR3 is TGTGCCAGCAGCTTAGGCACGGGGACTGATCAGCCCCAGCATTTT. Protein: CASSLGTGTDQPQHF. This rearrangement joins TRBV7-9 to TRBJ1-5; D possibly corresponds to TRBD1 (5 bases). The germline V gene encodes CDR1 SEHNR and CDR2 FQNEAQ (reference sequence). This CDR3 spans 15 amino acids. V lost 1 base and J 5 bases, leaving 12 bases between the germline ends.

The sample holds one count of this clone. The CDR3 region is CASSHGTSGGASGELFF. The CDR3 DNA sequence: TGTGCCAGCAGCCATGGGACTAGCGGGGGGGCATCCGGGGAGCTGTTTTTT. The rearrangement joins TRBV4-2 to TRBJ2-2; 16 bases are shared with TRBD2. Germline V gene lookup returns CDR1 LGHNA and CDR2 YNFKEQ. The J segment lost 6 bases and the V segment lost 3 bases, leaving 4 bases of the junction unmatched. This CDR3 region has 17 residues.

The J gene is TRBJ2-7, the V gene TRBV2; a possible D gene is TRBD2 (7 bases). Germline loops: CDR1 SNHLY, CDR2 FYNNEI. Trimming shortened V by 7 bases and J by 3 bases, and 16 bases separated the two germline ends. The CDR3 is made up of 14 amino acids. CDR3 nucleotide sequence: TGTGCCAGCAAGAACGACGGGGGGCACTACGAGCAGTACTTC. Encoded protein: CASKNDGGHYEQYF.

In this sample, this clone turned up once. The chain employs TRBV19 and TRBJ1-5; TRBD1 matches 7 bases. Unmatched junction bases numbered 17, after V lost 6 bases and J lost 9 bases. This CDR3 has 16 amino acids. Germline-derived CDR1 and CDR2 are LNHDA and SQIVND (reference sequence). The CDR3 here is CASSYTTGTALVPQHF. The DNA of the CDR3 is TGTGCCAGTAGCTACACCACCGGGACAGCCTTGGTGCCCCAGCATTTT.

This chain connects TRBV2 to TRBJ1-2; 9 bases align to TRBD1. CDR3 length: 13 residues. V shed 5 bases, J shed 5 bases, and the junction held 3 bases outside the gene matches. Germline CDR1 is SNHLY and CDR2 is FYNNEI. The CDR3 bases are TGTGCCAGCAGTCCCGGGACAGGGTATGGCTACACCTTC. Protein: CASSPGTGYGYTF.

J is TRBJ1-1 and V is TRBV11-3, with TRBD1 identical over 10 bases. The V gene's germline CDR1 is SGHNT and CDR2 YENEEA. The CDR3 runs to 18 residues. The ends lost 1 base at V and 3 bases at J; junction bases unmatched: 11. CDR3 residues: CASSLALGQGRKDTEAFF. The CDR3 bases are TGTGCCAGCAGCTTAGCCCTGGGACAGGGGAGGAAGGACACTGAAGCTTTCTTT.

The rearrangement uses TRBV7-9 and TRBJ1-5, with D possibly being TRBD1 (6 bases). The CDR3 consists of 14 residues. Deletions cut 4 bases from V and 4 bases from J, with 11 bases between. The germline gives CDR1 SEHNR, CDR2 FQNEAQ (reference sequence). DNA for the CDR3: TGTGCCAGCAGCTCGGTAACAGGGAATCAGCCCCAGCATTTT. Its translation is CASSSVTGNQPQHF.

As regards this clone: The junction departs from germline at one end; a sequencing error may be responsible. The J gene is TRBJ1-2, the V gene TRBV11-2, with unresolved D. The CDR3 sequence is 13 residues long. The germline CDR1 and CDR2 sequences are SGHAT and FQNNGV. As DNA, the CDR3 is TGTGCCAGCAGCTTATGGGAAGGGAGGGATGCACTCTTC. Its translation: CASSLWEGRDALF.

This clone was seen just once. This chain connects TRBV18 to TRBJ1-3; 8 bases match TRBD1. V gave up 4 bases and J gave up 0 bases; unmatched junction bases: 8. The CDR3 has 17 residues. CDR1 is KGHSH and CDR2 is LQKENI in the germline V gene. This CDR3 is CASSRGQGKDSGNTIYF. In DNA form, the CDR3 reads TGTGCCAGCTCACGCGGACAGGGTAAAGACTCTGGAAACACCATATATTTT.

V gene TRBV24-1 combines with J gene TRBJ2-1, with D possibly matching TRBD1 (5 bases). The CDR3 loop spans 13 amino acids. Trimming removed 5 bases at V and 5 bases at J, with 9 bases between. Germline CDR1 is KGHDR and CDR2 is SFDVKD. The CDR3 is CATSVGQNNEQFF. The CDR3 nucleotides read TGTGCCACCAGTGTAGGACAAAACAATGAGCAGTTCTTC.

V usage is TRBV6-5 and J usage is TRBJ2-1, with 8 bases aligning to TRBD1. Germline trimming cut 2 bases from V and 13 bases from J; bases unmatched to any gene: 10. The CDR3 loop spans 14 amino acids. Germline V lookup: CDR1 MNHEY, CDR2 SVGAGI. The CDR3, as DNA: TGTGCCAGCAGTTACACCACGACAGGGGCGATACAGTTCTTC. Translated: CASSYTTTGAIQFF.

The chain employs TRBV6-6 and TRBJ1-3, with D perhaps matching TRBD1 (6 bases). The CDR3 runs to 15 residues. CDR1 MNHNY and CDR2 SVGAGI come from the germline V gene (reference sequence). Trimming removed 8 bases at V and 5 bases at J, with 19 bases between. CDR3 sequence: CASDTKTGSRNTIYF. For the CDR3, the DNA is TGTGCCAGCGATACTAAGACAGGAAGTAGAAACACCATATATTTT.

The chain couples TRBV3-1 (or the pseudogene TRBV3-2) to TRBJ2-1; a possible D gene is TRBD1 (5 bases). CDR3 length: 15 residues. V was shortened by 0 bases and J by 7 bases, with 13 bases between the two germline ends. Germline loops: CDR1 LGHDT, CDR2 YNNKEL (reference sequence). CDR3 region: CASSQDTAGKNEQFF. CDR3 in DNA: TGTGCCAGCAGCCAAGATACGGCAGGGAAGAATGAGCAGTTCTTC.

The gene calls are TRBV27 and TRBJ2-2, with a possible D match to TRBD2 (6 bases). V lost 3 bases to trimming and J lost 1 base, with 9 bases between them. Germline CDR1 is MNHEY and CDR2 is SMNVEV (reference sequence). This CDR3 has 15 residues. The CDR3 nucleotides read TGTGCCAGCAGTTTTAGGCGGGGGAACACCGGGGAGCTGTTTTTT. Translated: CASSFRRGNTGELFF.

This clone has a handful of counts. V gene TRBV2 combines with J gene TRBJ2-7; tentative D call: TRBD2 (7 bases). The CDR3 is 16 amino acids. V gave up 4 bases and J gave up 3 bases, with 19 bases separating them. Germline CDR1 reads SNHLY; CDR2 reads FYNNEI. The CDR3 sequence: CASSALEAGEGYEQYV. The CDR3 DNA is TGTGCCAGCAGTGCCCTTGAGGCAGGGGAGGGCTACGAGCAGTACGTC.

This clone has just a few counts. V usage is TRBV19 and J usage is TRBJ1-3; 9 positions agree with TRBD1. Germline V gene sequence: CDR1 LNHDA, CDR2 SQIVND (reference sequence). J was trimmed by 1 base and V by 10 bases; bases with no gene match: 14. This CDR3 is built from 17 residues. CDR3 DNA: TGTGCCACCAAAAGACCCGGGACAGGGATTTCTGGAAACACCATATATTTT. This encodes CATKRPGTGISGNTIYF.

This clone came up once. V is TRBV6-1 and J is TRBJ2-4; D ambiguous. V lost 3 bases, J lost 5 bases, and 8 bases lay in between. CDR3 length: 13 amino acids. Germline V gene lookup returns CDR1 MNHNS and CDR2 SASEGT. The CDR3 reads CASSDMAQNIQYF. As DNA, the CDR3 is TGTGCCAGCAGTGACATGGCCCAAAACATTCAGTACTTC.

This clone was counted only a few times. This chain links TRBV5-4 with TRBJ2-7, with TRBD2 matching 7 bases. With V trimmed by 0 bases and J by 3 bases, 18 bases remained unmatched. This CDR3 region has 19 residues. Germline CDR1 reads SGHNT; CDR2 reads YYREEE (reference sequence). The chain's CDR3 is CASSLVRVPPGRLFYEQYV. In DNA form, the CDR3 reads TGTGCCAGCAGCTTGGTACGGGTTCCCCCCGGGAGGCTCTTCTACGAGCAGTACGTC.

This clone was found a few times. The genes are TRBV6-2 or TRBV6-3 and TRBJ1-2, with TRBD1 identical over 7 bases. V lost 5 bases and J lost 3; bases outside the gene matches: 9. Germline CDR1 reads MNHEY; CDR2 reads SVGEGT. The length of the CDR3 is 15 residues. The CDR3 is CASSTPTGAHYGYTF. CDR3 DNA sequence: TGTGCCAGCAGTACCCCCACAGGGGCACACTATGGCTACACCTTC.